Listed here are 11 T cell receptor beta chains from one sample, sequenced in a study of neurological immune-mediated disorders. TCRdb redid the calling of the 5' RACE reads with MiXCR, one entry per CDR3 protein. The sample lists around 69,000 distinct CDR3 sequences, roughly a tenth occurring once. Time point specified: longitudinal time-point 1 (baseline). Sequenced material: PBMCs. Every receptor here comes from a man aged 30 to 39 in good health.

Many counts were recorded for this clonotype. CDR3 region: CASSLRGRNNEQFF. The CDR3, as DNA: TGTGCCAGCAGTTTACGCGGCCGGAACAATGAGCAGTTCTTC. The chain couples TRBV12-3 or TRBV12-4 to TRBJ2-1; D unresolved. This CDR3 contains 14 residues. Trimming stripped 2 bases from V and 5 bases from J, with 10 bases between.

This clonotype was seen many times. The J gene is TRBJ2-1, the V gene TRBV10-3, with 11 positions matching TRBD2. V lost 0 bases, J lost 9 bases, and 4 bases stayed unmatched. Germline V CDR1 and CDR2: ENHRY, SYGVKD. The CDR3 covers 15 residues. Here the CDR3 DNA reads TGTGCCATCAGTGAGTCGGGACTAGCGGCATTTGAGCAGTTCTTC. Its protein is CAISESGLAAFEQFF.

This clonotype was seen ten or more times. This chain links TRBV29-1 with TRBJ2-3, with D tentatively TRBD2 (6 bases). Looked up from germline, CDR1 is SQVTM and CDR2 is ANQGSEA. V was cut by 6 bases and J by 0 bases, with 10 bases left in between. The CDR3 length is 13 residues. The CDR3 here is CSVDSGSTDTQYF. The CDR3 nucleotides read TGCAGCGTAGATAGCGGAAGCACAGATACGCAGTATTTT.

The table lists this clonotype with many counts. The chain combines TRBV2 with TRBJ2-5; D remains unclear. Trimming left V 7 bases short and J 5 bases short, with 8 bases between. Germline values: CDR1 SNHLY, CDR2 FYNNEI. CDR3 length: 11 amino acids. CDR3 loop: CASTLGETQYF. In DNA form, the CDR3 reads TGTGCCAGCACCCTGGGTGAGACCCAGTACTTC.

This sequence joins TRBV28 and TRBJ2-7; D could derive from TRBD1 or TRBD2 (6 bases each). The length of the CDR3 is 15 residues. From germline, CDR1 is MDHEN and CDR2 SYDVKM. The V end was cut by 2 bases, the J end by 0 bases, with 11 bases between. CDR3 in amino acids: CASSLQGGSSYEQYF. In DNA, the CDR3 is TGTGCCAGCAGTTTACAAGGGGGGAGCTCCTACGAGCAGTACTTC.

V and J are TRBV5-5 and TRBJ2-2; D gene unclear. This CDR3 spans 12 amino acids. V lost 2 bases and J lost 7, with 6 bases in between. From germline, CDR1 is SGHKS and CDR2 YYEKEE (reference sequence). CDR3 DNA: TGTGCCAGCAGCTTCCTCGACGGGGAGCTGTTTTTT. Amino acids: CASSFLDGELFF.

This clonotype occurred a few times. The chain combines TRBV3-1 with TRBJ1-2, with TRBD1 as a possible D gene (5 bases). The CDR3 runs 12 residues. Trimming cost V 2 bases and J 8 bases, with 9 bases left between them. Germline V gives CDR1 LGHDT, CDR2 YNNKEL (reference sequence). In DNA, the CDR3 is TGTGCCAGCAGCCAATCAGGGCGCGGCTACACCTTC. Its translation is CASSQSGRGYTF.

This clonotype was recorded many times. The CDR3 is CASSPTVFNQPQHF. CDR3 in DNA: TGTGCCAGCAGTCCGACAGTATTTAATCAGCCCCAGCATTTT. The chain uses TRBV28 and TRBJ1-5, with D possibly TRBD1 on 5 matching bases. Germline V lookup: CDR1 MDHEN, CDR2 SYDVKM. V lost 5 bases and J lost 4, with 12 bases in between. This CDR3 region has 14 residues.

This clonotype was counted at least ten times. The rearrangement links TRBV29-1 to TRBJ2-3, with 14 bases that match TRBD2. CDR1 and CDR2 from the germline V gene are SQVTM and ANQGSEA. Trimming at V came to 6 bases and at J to 7 bases, leaving 6 bases not matched to a gene. The CDR3 covers 14 residues. The CDR3 coding sequence is TGCAGCGTGGAGGGACTAGCGGGAGCCTATACGCAGTATTTT. Protein: CSVEGLAGAYTQYF.

This clonotype was seen many times. The chain employs TRBV20-1 and TRBJ1-5; 7 nucleotides line up with TRBD1. Trimming removed 4 bases from V and 11 bases from J; junction bases left unmatched: 5. The CDR3 runs to 11 residues. Per the germline V gene, CDR1 is DFQATT and CDR2 is SNEGSKA (reference sequence). The CDR3 nucleotides are TGCAGTGCTAACCCCGGGACAGCCCAGCATTTT. Protein sequence: CSANPGTAQHF.

This clonotype was counted at least ten times. V and J are TRBV5-1 and TRBJ1-1, with D possibly matching TRBD1 (6 bases). This CDR3 is 15 amino acids long. Trimming pared 4 bases from V and 1 base from J, leaving 14 bases between. Per germline, CDR1 SGHRS and CDR2 YFSETQ. CDR3 in amino acids: CASSPWDKQNTEAFF. DNA for the CDR3: TGCGCCAGCAGCCCCTGGGACAAGCAGAACACTGAAGCTTTCTTT.